Listed below are T cell receptor beta chains from one sample, sequenced in a study of CD8 T cells in ankylosing spondylitis. TCRdb used MiXCR to reprocess the 5' RACE reads, holding one entry per CDR3 protein. The table records roughly 450,000 distinct CDR3 sequences, roughly a quarter of them present only once. Sequenced: blood, either unsorted or a sorted T cell fraction (not recorded which). The receptors here all came from a male donor with ankylosing spondylitis. Both conserved end residues are trimmed from each CDR3. Each record gives: CDR3 protein, J gene, V gene.

CDR3aa: ASSTRGAGELF
j_gene: TRBJ2-2
v_gene: TRBV12-3/TRBV12-4

CDR3aa: SAGWGGPTYNSPLH
j_gene: TRBJ1-6
v_gene: TRBV20-1

CDR3aa: ASSTKGSNQPQH
j_gene: TRBJ1-5
v_gene: TRBV6-1

CDR3aa: ACTRAVAEQY
j_gene: TRBJ2-7
v_gene: TRBV30

CDR3aa: ASSRGQGELTGYGYT
j_gene: TRBJ1-2
v_gene: TRBV7-2

CDR3aa: ASSLEGRSLAGDTQY
j_gene: TRBJ2-3
v_gene: TRBV5-1

CDR3aa: SVQGSSETQY
j_gene: TRBJ2-5
v_gene: TRBV29-1

CDR3aa: ASTWGGQGGGEQF
j_gene: TRBJ2-1
v_gene: TRBV11-2

CDR3aa: ATTIKGQTNNEQF
j_gene: TRBJ2-1
v_gene: TRBV6-1

CDR3aa: ASSLTGREKWVSEQF
j_gene: TRBJ2-1
v_gene: TRBV7-2

CDR3aa: ASSSRGGRRVNEQF
j_gene: TRBJ2-1
v_gene: TRBV19

CDR3aa: ASSVGTGSPTTYGYT
j_gene: TRBJ1-2
v_gene: TRBV12-3/TRBV12-4

CDR3aa: ASSVTAGDPGGGYT
j_gene: TRBJ1-2
v_gene: TRBV9

CDR3aa: ASSFSSWWNTEAF
j_gene: TRBJ1-1
v_gene: TRBV12-3/TRBV12-4

CDR3aa: ASSQEGTGAIIYEQF
j_gene: TRBJ2-1
v_gene: TRBV4-2

CDR3aa: ASSPAGENIQY
j_gene: TRBJ2-4
v_gene: TRBV7-9

CDR3aa: ASSLASGGELF
j_gene: TRBJ1-4
v_gene: TRBV7-9

CDR3aa: ASSLASGGANEKLF
j_gene: TRBJ1-4
v_gene: TRBV5-1

CDR3aa: ASSQDRRSYEQY
j_gene: TRBJ2-7
v_gene: TRBV3-1

CDR3aa: ASSLSYSNNEQF
j_gene: TRBJ2-1
v_gene: TRBV5-1

CDR3aa: ASSLLMNTGELF
j_gene: TRBJ2-2
v_gene: TRBV5-1

CDR3aa: SARPQAPGNTIY
j_gene: TRBJ1-3
v_gene: TRBV20-1

CDR3aa: SARVERWGSSYNEQF
j_gene: TRBJ2-1
v_gene: TRBV20-1

CDR3aa: ASTVGTGELF
j_gene: TRBJ2-2
v_gene: TRBV2

CDR3aa: SVRTGPSPDTQY
j_gene: TRBJ2-3
v_gene: TRBV29-1

CDR3aa: ASSLDLPANLYEQY
j_gene: TRBJ2-7
v_gene: TRBV27

CDR3aa: AWSRIGKETQY
j_gene: TRBJ2-5
v_gene: TRBV30

CDR3aa: SASFHVAGKYNEQF
j_gene: TRBJ2-1
v_gene: TRBV20-1

CDR3aa: SVEVGSGGTEAF
j_gene: TRBJ1-1
v_gene: TRBV29-1

CDR3aa: ASSSGGVNQPQH
j_gene: TRBJ1-5
v_gene: TRBV9

CDR3aa: ASSLARLVAGDPGELF
j_gene: TRBJ2-2
v_gene: TRBV12-3/TRBV12-4

CDR3aa: ASTDQGVNTEAF
j_gene: TRBJ1-1
v_gene: TRBV5-1

CDR3aa: SARVGREGPQNEQF
j_gene: TRBJ2-1
v_gene: TRBV20-1

CDR3aa: ASSLKTGDEQY
j_gene: TRBJ2-7
v_gene: TRBV27

CDR3aa: SANSLRSNQPQH
j_gene: TRBJ1-5
v_gene: TRBV20-1

CDR3aa: ASSFRTGGDQETQY
j_gene: TRBJ2-5
v_gene: TRBV5-1

CDR3aa: SARDNSYGYT
j_gene: TRBJ1-2
v_gene: TRBV20-1

CDR3aa: ASSGLAGTYNEQF
j_gene: TRBJ2-1
v_gene: TRBV9

CDR3aa: ASSEAQYGGQPQH
j_gene: TRBJ1-5
v_gene: TRBV6-1

CDR3aa: ASSYQQGSNTEAF
j_gene: TRBJ1-1
v_gene: TRBV7-9

CDR3aa: SAQRGQGTDTQY
j_gene: TRBJ2-3
v_gene: TRBV20-1

CDR3aa: ATLQGAAGYT
j_gene: TRBJ1-2
v_gene: TRBV10-2

CDR3aa: ASSKQGRTNEKLF
j_gene: TRBJ1-4
v_gene: TRBV5-1

CDR3aa: ASSSGTSGLRTQY
j_gene: TRBJ2-5
v_gene: TRBV7-7

CDR3aa: SARRTNYGYT
j_gene: TRBJ1-2
v_gene: TRBV29-1

CDR3aa: ASSLLDSMNTEAF
j_gene: TRBJ1-1
v_gene: TRBV5-6

CDR3aa: SAGGTGARNNEQF
j_gene: TRBJ2-1
v_gene: TRBV20-1

CDR3aa: ASSPGGGRDTQY
j_gene: TRBJ2-3
v_gene: TRBV10-1

CDR3aa: ASSPAGQGGTEAF
j_gene: TRBJ1-1
v_gene: TRBV28

CDR3aa: ATRTEGRNTEAF
j_gene: TRBJ1-1
v_gene: TRBV10-2

CDR3aa: ASSQARTSGYNEQF
j_gene: TRBJ2-1
v_gene: TRBV5-1

CDR3aa: ASSQDWVSREQY
j_gene: TRBJ2-7
v_gene: TRBV3-1

CDR3aa: ASSETDRGKLF
j_gene: TRBJ1-4
v_gene: TRBV10-2

CDR3aa: ASSQEIFLGTGKTEAF
j_gene: TRBJ1-1
v_gene: TRBV4-2

CDR3aa: ASSLDVAKDEQF
j_gene: TRBJ2-1
v_gene: TRBV12-3/TRBV12-4

CDR3aa: ASSFQGTQPQH
j_gene: TRBJ1-5
v_gene: TRBV12-3/TRBV12-4

CDR3aa: ASSQGLAGGPGYREQF
j_gene: TRBJ2-1
v_gene: TRBV14

CDR3aa: ASRLAGGLDTQY
j_gene: TRBJ2-3
v_gene: TRBV12-3/TRBV12-4

CDR3aa: ASSSLGVLDEQY
j_gene: TRBJ2-7
v_gene: TRBV5-1